This TCR beta chain appears in the sequencing data of a study of T cell clonality in common variable immunodeficiency (dated by TCRdb to about 2015). Overall study outcomes, separate from this receptor: TCRbeta clonality was higher in CVID subjects than in healthy controls (t-test p = 0.018), and the increase was most characteristic of about a third of subjects. Even though DNA input was equal, the average per sample came to about 74,000 unique sequences for controls compared with about 31,547 for CVID samples. CVID subjects shared fewer TCRbeta clones with each other than healthy controls did (p < 0.0001). CVID TCRbeta sequences were reported to have fewer deletions and N-nucleotide insertions and to lack highly modified clones with 13 or more V deletions. The authors noted that sequencing repertoires of T cell subpopulations would be needed to clarify what caused the increased clonality in CVID. Patient heterogeneity within the CVID cohort put limits on correlating repertoire features with clinical complications.

This clone occurred a few times. Its antigen remains undetermined. The CDR3 end is not reached by the read, which stops 3 residues before it; the germline J gene fills it in. Trimming accounts for 3 bases at V and 0 bases at J, while the number of junction bases matched to no gene is 8. Reading from cysteine to phenylalanine, the CDR3 counts 16 amino acids. The 39 bases shown cover part of the CDR3, and their frame starts at base 1. From a lookup of the germline V gene, CDR1 and CDR2 are SGHVS and FNYEAQ. Standard criteria, namely reduction of serum IgG, IgA and/or IgM below the normal range together with specific antibody deficiency, were applied for the diagnosis of CVID. There were around 44 subjects in the CVID group (roughly 15 female and 30 or so male), ranging in age from about 8 to 70 years, with a mean age of about 40. Most CVID patients and most healthy controls were of Caucasian heritage. At the time of study participation, every CVID subject had been on replacement immunoglobulin therapy for at least one year. No CVID subject was ill or taking immunomodulatory or immunosuppressive medication when blood was collected. Heparinized peripheral whole blood samples of roughly 5 to 8.5 ml were obtained from each donor. Genomic DNA from adults with common variable immune deficiency (CVID) and from healthy adult controls was used to sequence TCRbeta CDR3 repertoires. Diluted blood was density-centrifuged over Hypaque 1077 or Ficoll-Paque to isolate peripheral blood mononuclear cells. Unsorted mononuclear cells served as the source of genomic DNA, which was extracted either by Qiagen column purification or by a centrifugation-based method.

For sequencing input, CVID and control samples contributed equivalent amounts of genomic DNA. For every sample, a 60 bp segment covering the rearranged TCRbeta CDR3 region was amplified and then sequenced. TCRbeta amplification used the immunoSEQ assay, a bias-corrected multiplex PCR with high-throughput sequencing. From the authors' description of their analysis: Every unique nucleotide sequence was considered a clone and was annotated with V, D and J genes, copy number and frequency. Sequences were labeled productive if in frame, and non-productive if out of frame or containing stop codons. As previously described, clonality was calculated on the basis of Shannon's entropy. Mean CDR3 Kyte-Doolittle hydropathy was derived from the predicted amino acid sequences of productive clones. Hierarchical clustering of scaled V gene usage was performed with the R hclust function using Manhattan distance and complete linkage. Sharing of clones by CDR3 amino acid sequence was evaluated through resampling of 12 repertoires per group over 100 rounds. The repertoires were screened for around 70 published EBV-specific TCRbeta sequences and roughly 240 published CMV-specific TCRbeta sequences. Two CVID samples that yielded fewer than 10,000 sequences were excluded from the analysis, so approximately 38 CVID repertoires were retained. TCRdb re-hosts the immuneACCESS table, in-frame sequences only. Its copies lack some clones; in the studies checked, an unresolved V gene accounts for under half of them, and the cause for the rest is not known. The V and J calls and clone size are taken from that table; D and trimming were inferred from the DNA. This sample contains 2,500 to 3,000 clones, none of which is a singleton. Approximately 10% of the sample goes to the ten largest clones.

This sequence originates from a human donor with common variable immunodeficiency. Sequencing was done on a sample of peripheral blood mononuclear cells. The sequence joins TRBV7-6 to TRBJ2-7; TRBD2 agrees with 7 junctional bases. Partial CDR3 DNA: TGTGCCAGCAGCTTTAGTGGGGGGGGAATCTCCTACGAG. This yields the protein CASSFSGGGISYE. The entire CDR3 is CASSFSGGGISYEQYF.